This T cell receptor beta chain appears in the sequencing data of a study of CD4 T cells in relation to SARS-CoV-2 and coronaviruses. The CDR3 extends over 15 amino acids. Trimming cost V 6 bases and J 2 bases; bases outside gene matches: 9. Germline V gene sequence: CDR1 MNHNY, CDR2 SVGAGI (reference sequence). Unexposed donor CD4+ T cells date from about 2011-2019, before the COVID-19 pandemic. The cells were cultured for under 13 days before CD4+ T cells were isolated. As cell numbers allowed, unexposed-donor CD4+ T cells faced SARS-CoV-2 S/N and four cold-coronavirus spikes. A word on this clone: The antigen remains unidentified.

TCRdb keeps only in-frame clones here, not all; method: immunoSEQ multiplex PCR. The data contain approximately 20,000 clones, 65% to 70% of them singletons. Study conclusions and caveats: Crossreactive clones expanded significantly less to SARS-CoV-2 than monoreactive clones.

This clonotype was obtained from a human donor in good health. V and J are TRBV6-6 and TRBJ2-7; 8 positions agree with TRBD2. The sequencing input was CD4+ T cells from PBMCs, cultured in vitro. The CDR3 nucleotides read TGTGCCAGCAGAACGCCGGGCGGGGGGACCTACGAGCAGTACTTC. Its protein is CASRTPGGGTYEQYF.